This T cell receptor (beta chain) was observed in a study of cytomegalovirus exposure and HLA in healthy donors. The CDR3 runs to 13 residues. Trimming cost V 6 bases and J 7 bases, with 15 bases left between them. Germline V gene sequence: CDR1 MNHNY, CDR2 SVGAGI (reference sequence). TCRdb's copy holds only in-frame clones and misses some; the assay was immunoSEQ multiplex PCR. This table has roughly 80,000 clones, 94% appearing once. The sequenced sample was PBMCs. The sequence came from a woman under 30 in good health and CMV-seronegative. V is TRBV6-6 and J is TRBJ1-1; D uncertain. The CDR3 DNA reads TGTGCCAGCAGACAATACGGGGATGGTGAAGCTTTCTTT. Protein: CASRQYGDGEAFF.